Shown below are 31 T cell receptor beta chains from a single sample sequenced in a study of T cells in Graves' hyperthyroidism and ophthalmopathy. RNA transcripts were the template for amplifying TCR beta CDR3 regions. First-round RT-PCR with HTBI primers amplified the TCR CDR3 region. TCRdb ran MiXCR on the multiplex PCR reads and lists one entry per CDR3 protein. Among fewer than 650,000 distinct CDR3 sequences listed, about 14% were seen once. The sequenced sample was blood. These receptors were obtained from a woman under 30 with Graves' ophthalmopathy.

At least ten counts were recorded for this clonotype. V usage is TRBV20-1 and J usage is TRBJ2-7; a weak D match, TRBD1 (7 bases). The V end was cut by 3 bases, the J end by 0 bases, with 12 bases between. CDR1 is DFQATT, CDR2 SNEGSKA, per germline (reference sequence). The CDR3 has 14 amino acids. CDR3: CSASGGTDSYEQYF. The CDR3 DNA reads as TGCAGTGCTAGTGGCGGGACAGACTCCTACGAGCAGTACTTC.

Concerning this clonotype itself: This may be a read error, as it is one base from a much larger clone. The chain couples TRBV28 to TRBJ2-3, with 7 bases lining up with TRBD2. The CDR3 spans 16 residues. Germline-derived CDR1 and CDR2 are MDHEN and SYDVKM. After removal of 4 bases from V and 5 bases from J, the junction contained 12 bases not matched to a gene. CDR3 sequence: CASSSPGRGVGDTQYF. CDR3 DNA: TGTGCCAGCAGTTCCCCCGGACGGGGGGTGGGAGATACGCAGTATTTT.

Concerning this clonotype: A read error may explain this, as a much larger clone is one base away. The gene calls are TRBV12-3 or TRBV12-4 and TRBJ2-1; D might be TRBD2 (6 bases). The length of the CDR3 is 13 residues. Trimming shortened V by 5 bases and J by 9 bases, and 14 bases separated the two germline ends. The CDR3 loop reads CASSPGRDGEQFF. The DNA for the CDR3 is TGTGCCAGCAGTCCCGGGCGGGATGGTGAGCAGTTCTTC.

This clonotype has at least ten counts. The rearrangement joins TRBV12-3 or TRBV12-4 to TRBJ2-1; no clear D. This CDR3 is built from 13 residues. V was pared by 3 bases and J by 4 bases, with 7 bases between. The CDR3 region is CASSFWGYNEQFF. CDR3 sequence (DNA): TGTGCCAGCAGTTTTTGGGGATACAATGAGCAGTTCTTC.

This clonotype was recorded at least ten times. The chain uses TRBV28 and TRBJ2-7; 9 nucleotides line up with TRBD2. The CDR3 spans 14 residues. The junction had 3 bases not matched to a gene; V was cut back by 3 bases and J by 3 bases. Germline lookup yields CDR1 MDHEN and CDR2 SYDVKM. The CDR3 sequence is CASSFPTSGYEQYF. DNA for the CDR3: TGTGCCAGCAGTTTCCCGACTAGCGGCTACGAGCAGTACTTC.

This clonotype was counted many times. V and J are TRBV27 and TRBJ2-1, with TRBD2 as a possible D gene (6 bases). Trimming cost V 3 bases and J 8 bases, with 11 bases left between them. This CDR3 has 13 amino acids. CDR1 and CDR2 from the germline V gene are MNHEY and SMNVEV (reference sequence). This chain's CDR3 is CASSLNGGYEQFF. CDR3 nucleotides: TGTGCCAGCAGTTTGAACGGGGGATATGAGCAGTTCTTC.

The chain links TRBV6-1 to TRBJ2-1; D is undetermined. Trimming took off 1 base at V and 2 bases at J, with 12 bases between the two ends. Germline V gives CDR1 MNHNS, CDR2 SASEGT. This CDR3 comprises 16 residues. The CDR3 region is CASSEEGFLTYNEQFF. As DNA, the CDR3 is TGTGCCAGCAGTGAAGAGGGCTTCCTTACCTACAATGAGCAGTTCTTC.

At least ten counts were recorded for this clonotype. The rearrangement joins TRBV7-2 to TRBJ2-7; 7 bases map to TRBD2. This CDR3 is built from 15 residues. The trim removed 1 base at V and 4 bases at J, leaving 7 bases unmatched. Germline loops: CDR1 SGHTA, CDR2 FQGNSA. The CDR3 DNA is TGTGCCAGCAGCTTAGGCCGGGACTATCCTTACGAGCAGTACTTC. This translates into CASSLGRDYPYEQYF.

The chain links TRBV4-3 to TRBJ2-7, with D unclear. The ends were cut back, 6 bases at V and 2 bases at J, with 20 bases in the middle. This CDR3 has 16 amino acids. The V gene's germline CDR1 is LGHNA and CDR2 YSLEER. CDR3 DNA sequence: TGCGCCAGCAGTGATTCGTCTCCGTCGGTCACCTACGAGCAGTACTTC. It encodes CASSDSSPSVTYEQYF.

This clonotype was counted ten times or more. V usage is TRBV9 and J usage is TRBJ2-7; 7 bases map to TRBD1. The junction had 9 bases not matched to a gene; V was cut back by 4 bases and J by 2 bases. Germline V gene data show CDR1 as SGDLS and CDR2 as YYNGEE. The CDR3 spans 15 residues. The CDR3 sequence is CASSRGTDLPYEQYF. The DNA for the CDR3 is TGTGCCAGCAGCAGGGGGACAGACCTTCCCTACGAGCAGTACTTC.

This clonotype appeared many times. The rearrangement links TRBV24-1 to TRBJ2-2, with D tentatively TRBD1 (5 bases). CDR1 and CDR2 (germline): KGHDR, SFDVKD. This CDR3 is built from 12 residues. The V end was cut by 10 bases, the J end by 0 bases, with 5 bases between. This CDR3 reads CATTANTGELFF. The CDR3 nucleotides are TGTGCCACGACAGCGAACACCGGGGAGCTGTTTTTT.

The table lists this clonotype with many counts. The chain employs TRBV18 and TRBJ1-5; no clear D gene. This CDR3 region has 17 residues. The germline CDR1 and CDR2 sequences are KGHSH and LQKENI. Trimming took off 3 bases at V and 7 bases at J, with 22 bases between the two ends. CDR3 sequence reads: CASSPDPWNVGQQPQHF. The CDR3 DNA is TGTGCCAGCTCACCTGACCCATGGAATGTCGGGCAGCAGCCCCAGCATTTT.

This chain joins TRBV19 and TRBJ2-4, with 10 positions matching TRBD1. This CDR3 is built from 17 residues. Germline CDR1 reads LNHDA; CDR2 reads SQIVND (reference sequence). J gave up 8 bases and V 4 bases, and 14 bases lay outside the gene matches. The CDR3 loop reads CASSTSGTGDLGDIQYF. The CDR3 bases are TGTGCCAGTAGTACCTCCGGGACAGGGGACTTAGGAGACATTCAGTACTTC.

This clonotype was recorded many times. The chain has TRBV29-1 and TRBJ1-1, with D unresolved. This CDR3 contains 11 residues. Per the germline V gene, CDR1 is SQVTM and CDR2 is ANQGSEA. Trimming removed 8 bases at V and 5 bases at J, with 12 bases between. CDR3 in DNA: TGCAGCCCCCAGCGAGGAACTGAAGCTTTCTTT. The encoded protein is CSPQRGTEAFF. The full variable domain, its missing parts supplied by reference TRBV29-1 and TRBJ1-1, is SAVISQKPSRDICQRGTSLTIQCQVDSQVTMMFWYRQQPGQSLTLIATANQGSEATYESGFVIDKFPISRPNLTFSTLTVSNMSPEDSSIYLCSPQRGTEAFFGQGTRLTVV.

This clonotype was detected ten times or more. Here the CDR3 reads CASSLGGGLPTEAFF. In nucleotides, the CDR3 is TGTGCCAGCAGTCTCGGCGGGGGGCTGCCCACTGAAGCTTTCTTT. The gene calls are TRBV27 and TRBJ1-1, with D maybe TRBD1 (6 bases). This CDR3 has 15 residues. Germline lookup yields CDR1 MNHEY and CDR2 SMNVEV (reference sequence). Between the trimmed V and J ends, which lost 5 bases and 4 bases, there was a span of 17 bases.

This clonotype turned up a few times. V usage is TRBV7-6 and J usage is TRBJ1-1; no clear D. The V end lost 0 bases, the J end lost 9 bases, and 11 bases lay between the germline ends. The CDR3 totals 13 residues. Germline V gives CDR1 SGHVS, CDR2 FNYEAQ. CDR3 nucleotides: TGTGCCAGCAGCTTAGCGTCCCAGAGACAAGCTTTCTTT. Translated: CASSLASQRQAFF. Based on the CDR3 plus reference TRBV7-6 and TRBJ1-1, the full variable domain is GAGVSQSPRYKVTKRGQDVALRCDPISGHVSLYWYRQALGQGPEFLTYFNYEAQQDKSGLPNDRFSAERPEGSISTLTIQRTEQRDSAMYRCASSLASQRQAFFGQGTRLTVV.

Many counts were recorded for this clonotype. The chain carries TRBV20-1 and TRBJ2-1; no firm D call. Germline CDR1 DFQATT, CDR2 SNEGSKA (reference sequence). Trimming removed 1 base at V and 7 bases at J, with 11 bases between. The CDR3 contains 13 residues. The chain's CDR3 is CSARVLGSNEQFF. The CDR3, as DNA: TGCAGTGCTAGAGTATTAGGCTCGAATGAGCAGTTCTTC.

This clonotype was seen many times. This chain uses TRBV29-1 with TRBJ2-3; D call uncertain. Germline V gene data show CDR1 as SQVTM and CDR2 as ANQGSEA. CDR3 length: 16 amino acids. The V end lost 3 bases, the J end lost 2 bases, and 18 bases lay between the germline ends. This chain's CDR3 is CSVERRIMVTTDTQYF. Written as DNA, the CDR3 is TGCAGCGTTGAGAGGCGCATCATGGTTACCACAGATACGCAGTATTTT.

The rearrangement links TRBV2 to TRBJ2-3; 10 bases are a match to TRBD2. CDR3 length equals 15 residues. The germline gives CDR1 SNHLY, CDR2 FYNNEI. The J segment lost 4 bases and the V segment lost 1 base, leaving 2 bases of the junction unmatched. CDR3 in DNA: TGTGCCAGCAGTGAAGTACTAGCGGGACCAGATACGCAGTATTTT. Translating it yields CASSEVLAGPDTQYF.

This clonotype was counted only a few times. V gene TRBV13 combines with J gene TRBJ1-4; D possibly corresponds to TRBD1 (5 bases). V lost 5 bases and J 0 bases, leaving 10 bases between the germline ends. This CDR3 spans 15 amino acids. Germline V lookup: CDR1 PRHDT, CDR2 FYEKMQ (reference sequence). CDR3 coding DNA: TGTGCCAGCAGCGAGGGGATTGCAACTAATGAAAAACTGTTTTTT. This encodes CASSEGIATNEKLFF.

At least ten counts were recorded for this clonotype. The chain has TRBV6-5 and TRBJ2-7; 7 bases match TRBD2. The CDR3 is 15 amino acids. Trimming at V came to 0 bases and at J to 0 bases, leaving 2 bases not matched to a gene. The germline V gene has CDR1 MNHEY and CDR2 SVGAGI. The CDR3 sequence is CASSYSASGSYEQYF. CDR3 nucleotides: TGTGCCAGCAGTTACTCAGCTAGCGGCTCCTACGAGCAGTACTTC.

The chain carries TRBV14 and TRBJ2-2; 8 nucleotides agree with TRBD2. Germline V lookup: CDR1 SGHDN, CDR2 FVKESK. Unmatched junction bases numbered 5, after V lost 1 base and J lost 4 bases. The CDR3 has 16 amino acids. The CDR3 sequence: CASSQVGLVLTGELFF. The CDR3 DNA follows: TGTGCCAGCAGCCAAGTGGGACTAGTACTCACCGGGGAGCTGTTTTTT.

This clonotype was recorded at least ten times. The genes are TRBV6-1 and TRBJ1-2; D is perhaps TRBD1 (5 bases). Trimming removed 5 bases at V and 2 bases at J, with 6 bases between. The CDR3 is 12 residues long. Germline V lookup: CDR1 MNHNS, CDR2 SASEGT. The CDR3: CASSWGNYGYTF. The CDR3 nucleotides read TGTGCCAGCAGTTGGGGCAACTATGGCTACACCTTC.

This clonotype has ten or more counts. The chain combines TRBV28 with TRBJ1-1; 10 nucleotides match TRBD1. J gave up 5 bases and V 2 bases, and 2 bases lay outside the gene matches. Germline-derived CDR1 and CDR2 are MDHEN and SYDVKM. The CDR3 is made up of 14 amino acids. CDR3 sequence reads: CASSLPGQGTEAFF. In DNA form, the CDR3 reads TGTGCCAGCAGTTTACCGGGACAGGGGACTGAAGCTTTCTTT. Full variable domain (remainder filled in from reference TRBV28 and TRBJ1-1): DVKVTQSSRYLVKRTGEKVFLECVQDMDHENMFWYRQDPGLGLRLIYFSYDVKMKEKGDIPEGYSVSREKKERFSLILESASTNQTSMYLCASSLPGQGTEAFFGQGTRLTVV.

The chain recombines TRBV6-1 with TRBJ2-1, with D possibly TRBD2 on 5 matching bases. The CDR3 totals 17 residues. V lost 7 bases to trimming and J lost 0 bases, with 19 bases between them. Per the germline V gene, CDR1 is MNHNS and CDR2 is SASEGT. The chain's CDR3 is CASTPVVGSLSYNEQFF. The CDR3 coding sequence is TGTGCCAGCACACCCGTGGTTGGGAGCCTCTCCTACAATGAGCAGTTCTTC.

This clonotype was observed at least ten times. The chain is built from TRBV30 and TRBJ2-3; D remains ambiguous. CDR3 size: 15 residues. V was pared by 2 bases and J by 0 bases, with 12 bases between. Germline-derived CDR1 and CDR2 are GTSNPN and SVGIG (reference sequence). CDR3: CAWSPPLTSTDTQYF. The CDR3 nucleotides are TGTGCCTGGAGTCCACCTCTGACTAGCACAGATACGCAGTATTTT.

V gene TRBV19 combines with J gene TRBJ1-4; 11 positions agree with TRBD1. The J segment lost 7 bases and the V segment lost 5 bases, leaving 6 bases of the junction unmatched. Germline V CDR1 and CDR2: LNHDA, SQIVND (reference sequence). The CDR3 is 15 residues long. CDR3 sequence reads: CASSQGTGGIEKLFF. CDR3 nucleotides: TGTGCCAGTAGTCAGGGGACAGGGGGAATTGAAAAACTGTTTTTT.

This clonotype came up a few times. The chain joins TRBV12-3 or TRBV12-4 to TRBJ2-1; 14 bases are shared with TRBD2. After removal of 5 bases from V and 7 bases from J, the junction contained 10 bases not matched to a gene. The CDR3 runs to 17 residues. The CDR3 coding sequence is TGTGCCAGCAGTGAGACCGGGACTAGCGGGAGAGGAAATGAGCAGTTCTTC. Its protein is CASSETGTSGRGNEQFF.

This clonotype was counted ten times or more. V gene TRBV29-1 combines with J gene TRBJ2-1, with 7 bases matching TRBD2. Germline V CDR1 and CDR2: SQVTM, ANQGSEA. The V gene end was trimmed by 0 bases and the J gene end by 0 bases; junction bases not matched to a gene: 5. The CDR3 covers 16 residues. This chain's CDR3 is CSVEESGKSSYNEQFF. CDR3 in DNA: TGCAGCGTTGAAGAAAGCGGGAAGAGCTCCTACAATGAGCAGTTCTTC.

CDR3 in amino acids: CASSVGWQETQYF. CDR3 DNA: TGTGCCAGCAGCGTAGGGTGGCAAGAGACCCAGTACTTC. The chain combines TRBV9 with TRBJ2-5, with D hard to call. The CDR3 runs to 13 residues. V dropped 0 bases and J dropped 2 bases, with 5 bases sitting between them. The germline gives CDR1 SGDLS, CDR2 YYNGEE.

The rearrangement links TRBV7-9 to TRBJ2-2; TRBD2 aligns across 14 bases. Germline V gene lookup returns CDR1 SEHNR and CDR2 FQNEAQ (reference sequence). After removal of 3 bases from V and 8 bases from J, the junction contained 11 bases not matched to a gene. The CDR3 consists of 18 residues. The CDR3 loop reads CASSFVPGLAGATGELFF. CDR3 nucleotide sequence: TGTGCCAGCAGCTTCGTCCCGGGACTAGCGGGAGCTACGGGGGAGCTGTTTTTT.